This T cell receptor (beta chain) was identified during a study of CD8+ T cells in alopecia areata (dated by TCRdb to 2016 to 2019). Background on the whole study: Skin from C3H/HeJ donors with spontaneous alopecia (about 6-13 months old) was grafted onto female C3H/HeJ recipients aged roughly 7-11 weeks. Scalp clonality was compared among normal scalp (n=4), patchy alopecia areata scalp (n=8), and alopecia totalis/universalis scalp (n=8). Amplification of TCRbeta CDR3 regions was done by immunoSEQ multiplex PCR using 35 Vbeta forward primers and 13 Jbeta reverse primers. On the human side, TCRbeta sequencing was run on scalp tissue and on sorted CD4+ and CD8+ peripheral blood T cells from healthy controls and from alopecia areata patients with either patchy or totalis/universalis disease. The RNA source kit depended on sample type: the PAXgene miRNA kit for fixed scalp, the miRNeasy kit for PBMCs, and the RNeasy kit for mouse skin. High-throughput TCRbeta sequencing was used to examine T cell clonal expansion in alopecia areata in both the C3H/HeJ mouse model and human patients.

CDR1 and CDR2 are drawn from the germline V gene (reference sequence): FNHDT, SITEND. Including the terminal cysteine and phenylalanine, the CDR3 comprises 17 residues. Of the CDR3's DNA, 39 bases were read; they are in frame from base 1. Trimming takes 1 base off V and 2 bases off J; junction bases not matched to a gene: 8. Library preparation employed the immunoSEQ multiplex PCR assay. RNA was extracted from all samples and reverse transcribed into cDNA, which served as template for TCR sequencing. SuperScript III was used for first-strand cDNA synthesis, primed with a 2:1 mix of oligo-dT and random hexamers. A synthetic immune receptor repertoire was used to gauge amplification bias, and whatever bias remained was removed computationally. Libraries were sequenced on Illumina HiSeq with 60 bp reads covering the CDR3, read from J toward V. Turning to the authors' computational methods: Raw reads were preprocessed to remove errors, and CDR3 was defined according to IMGT conventions as the region from the conserved cysteine to phenylalanine. Clonality was computed as 1 minus the Shannon entropy, with the entropy normalized by log2 of the number of productive unique TCRs. CD4 or CD8 identity of scalp clones was inferred by cross-referencing scalp TCRbeta sequences with sorted blood CD4 and CD8 repertoires. The table comes from immuneACCESS by way of TCRdb, which keeps in-frame sequences with V and J called. Part of the clones is missing from these tables; in studies checked, under half for an unresolved V gene and the rest for unknown reasons. V and J calls and clone size are copied from that table; D and trimming were computed from the DNA. The sample features roughly 3,000 clones, and none is a singleton. The ten largest clonotypes hold 40% to 50% of the sample.

This clone has at least ten counts. This clone's antigen is unknown. The receptor originates from a mouse, and its gene names and germline sequences are accordingly murine. The read stops 4 residues short of the end of the CDR3; the missing end is completed from the germline J gene. The investigation overall reported the following: Shared TCR sequences between patients were less evident than in mice, which may be partly attributable to HLA diversity in the patient population. Lesional scalp, especially in alopecia totalis/universalis, showed higher clonality and more expanded CD8+ clones than normal scalp, suggesting antigenic drive. Scalp TCR repertoire analysis is complicated because resident alphabeta T cells in normal human skin are also sequenced, whereas mouse skin is dominated by gammadelta T cells.

The rearranged segments are TRBV19 and TRBJ2-7; TRBD2 matches 11 bases in the middle. Sequenced input: lesional skin. This receptor was taken from a C3H/HeJ mouse with alopecia areata. This strain has the MHC haplotype H2-k. The CDR3 in this case is CASSIPPPGLGAYEQYF. CDR3 bases read: TGTGCCAGCAGTATACCCCCTCCGGGACTGGGGGCCTAT. Beyond the CDR3, the reference TRBV19 and TRBJ2-7 genes provide the residues; the full variable domain reads: GGIITQTPKFLIGQEGQKLTLKCQQNFNHDTMYWYRQDSGKGLRLIYYSITENDLQKGDLSEGYDASREKKSSFSLTVTSAQKNEMAVFLCASSIPPPGLGAYEQYFGPGTRLTVL.